Listed below are T cell receptor beta chains from one sample, sequenced in a study of blood T cell repertoires in COVID-19. Sequenced by immunoSEQ multiplex PCR; TCRdb stores in-frame clones only, minus some. The sample holds under 250,000 clones, 75% to 90% seen once. Sequencing input: peripheral blood. The receptors come from a man younger than 45 with COVID-19, enrolled during active disease. Both conserved end residues are part of each CDR3. The D gene is left open where the match is weak. Not all rows give a size; the values are once, few, many and, for expanded clones, a class.

D gene: .
J gene: TRBJ2-1
CDR3 length: 18
clone size: few
V gene: TRBV9
CDR3 protein: CASSVDSGLAGPYNEQFF
CDR3 DNA: TGTGCCAGCAGCGTAGATTCGGGTCTGGCGGGACCCTACAATGAGCAGTTCTTC

D gene: TRBD2
J gene: TRBJ2-1
CDR3 length: 19
clone size: .
V gene: TRBV3-1/TRBV3-2
CDR3 protein: CASSRSGLAGGSSYNEQFF
CDR3 DNA: TGTGCCAGCAGCCGGTCGGGACTAGCGGGAGGCAGCTCCTACAATGAGCAGTTCTTC

D gene: .
J gene: TRBJ1-1
CDR3 length: 15
clone size: .
V gene: TRBV6-5
CDR3 protein: CASSLNRDTRTEAFF
CDR3 DNA: TGTGCCAGCAGCCTCAACCGGGACACAAGGACTGAAGCTTTCTTT

D gene: .
J gene: TRBJ1-2
CDR3 length: 13
clone size: .
V gene: TRBV7-2
CDR3 protein: CASSLAREYGYTF
CDR3 DNA: TGTGCCAGCAGCTTAGCGCGGGAGTATGGCTACACCTTC

D gene: .
J gene: TRBJ1-2
CDR3 length: 14
clone size: .
V gene: TRBV27
CDR3 protein: CASGRSAGRYGYTF
CDR3 DNA: TGTGCCAGCGGAAGGAGTGCAGGGAGGTATGGCTACACCTTC

D gene: .
J gene: TRBJ1-6
CDR3 length: 18
clone size: .
V gene: TRBV7-2
CDR3 protein: CASSLKVGGSSYNSPLHF
CDR3 DNA: TGTGCCAGCAGCTTAAAGGTCGGGGGGAGCTCCTATAATTCACCCCTCCACTTT

D gene: TRBD1
J gene: TRBJ1-4
CDR3 length: 15
clone size: .
V gene: TRBV18
CDR3 protein: CASSPPGTGYEKLFF
CDR3 DNA: TGTGCCAGCTCACCACCCGGGACAGGATACGAAAAACTGTTTTTT

D gene: .
J gene: TRBJ1-2
CDR3 length: 15
clone size: .
V gene: TRBV6-5
CDR3 protein: CASSYSIQDNYGYTF
CDR3 DNA: TGTGCCAGCAGTTACTCGATACAGGATAACTATGGCTACACCTTC

D gene: TRBD1
J gene: TRBJ2-7
CDR3 length: 14
clone size: .
V gene: TRBV6-6
CDR3 protein: CASSYGQGLNEQYF
CDR3 DNA: TGTGCCAGCAGTTACGGACAGGGCCTCAACGAGCAGTACTTC

D gene: .
J gene: TRBJ1-1
CDR3 length: 15
clone size: .
V gene: TRBV7-2
CDR3 protein: CASSLLRTENTEAFF
CDR3 DNA: TGTGCCAGCAGCCTCCTAAGGACAGAGAACACTGAAGCTTTCTTT

D gene: .
J gene: TRBJ1-2
CDR3 length: 11
clone size: .
V gene: TRBV6-1
CDR3 protein: CASSTSYGYTF
CDR3 DNA: TGTGCCAGCAGTACCAGCTATGGCTACACCTTC

D gene: .
J gene: TRBJ2-2
CDR3 length: 15
clone size: .
V gene: TRBV11-2
CDR3 protein: CASSLEGANTGELFF
CDR3 DNA: TGTGCCAGCAGCTTAGAGGGCGCGAACACCGGGGAGCTGTTTTTT

D gene: .
J gene: TRBJ2-3
CDR3 length: 13
clone size: .
V gene: TRBV7-9
CDR3 protein: CASSWRDVNTQYF
CDR3 DNA: TGTGCCAGCAGCTGGCGGGACGTTAATACGCAGTATTTT

D gene: TRBD1
J gene: TRBJ1-2
CDR3 length: 16
clone size: .
V gene: TRBV5-4
CDR3 protein: CASSAGTEEFNYGYTF
CDR3 DNA: TGTGCCAGCAGCGCCGGGACAGAGGAGTTTAACTATGGCTACACCTTC

D gene: .
J gene: TRBJ2-2
CDR3 length: 12
clone size: .
V gene: TRBV3-1/TRBV3-2
CDR3 protein: CASSLNTGELFF
CDR3 DNA: TGTGCCAGCAGCCTAAACACCGGGGAGCTGTTTTTT

D gene: TRBD1
J gene: TRBJ2-7
CDR3 length: 14
clone size: .
V gene: TRBV6-5
CDR3 protein: CASRDRGNFYEQYF
CDR3 DNA: TGTGCCAGCAGGGACAGGGGAAACTTCTACGAGCAGTACTTC

D gene: .
J gene: TRBJ1-2
CDR3 length: 15
clone size: .
V gene: TRBV19
CDR3 protein: CASRKPGTPDYGYTF
CDR3 DNA: TGTGCCAGTAGAAAACCCGGGACTCCCGACTATGGCTACACCTTC

D gene: .
J gene: TRBJ1-1
CDR3 length: 13
clone size: .
V gene: TRBV28
CDR3 protein: CASSITMNTEAFF
CDR3 DNA: TGTGCCAGCAGTATCACAATGAACACTGAAGCTTTCTTT

D gene: TRBD2
J gene: TRBJ2-7
CDR3 length: 18
clone size: .
V gene: TRBV18
CDR3 protein: CASSPQGLAGSITYEQYF
CDR3 DNA: TGTGCCAGCTCACCACAGGGACTAGCGGGATCCATAACGTACGAGCAGTACTTC

D gene: .
J gene: TRBJ1-2
CDR3 length: 14
clone size: .
V gene: TRBV5-5
CDR3 protein: CASSLRQNNYGYTF
CDR3 DNA: TGTGCCAGCAGCTTGCGACAGAATAACTATGGCTACACCTTC

D gene: TRBD1
J gene: TRBJ1-2
CDR3 length: 16
clone size: .
V gene: TRBV7-2
CDR3 protein: CASSRYRQGVGFGYTF
CDR3 DNA: TGTGCCAGCAGCCGCTACCGACAGGGGGTCGGATTTGGCTACACCTTC

D gene: .
J gene: TRBJ1-4
CDR3 length: 11
clone size: .
V gene: TRBV5-8
CDR3 protein: CASTLNEKLFF
CDR3 DNA: TGTGCCAGCACCCTTAATGAAAAACTGTTTTTT

D gene: TRBD2
J gene: TRBJ2-7
CDR3 length: 15
clone size: .
V gene: TRBV7-2
CDR3 protein: CASSLPGLEAYEQYF
CDR3 DNA: TGTGCCAGCAGCCTTCCAGGACTAGAAGCCTACGAGCAGTACTTC

D gene: .
J gene: TRBJ1-3
CDR3 length: 19
clone size: .
V gene: TRBV4-1
CDR3 protein: CASSHDPGTPYPSGNTIYF
CDR3 DNA: TGCGCCAGCAGCCATGACCCTGGGACACCTTACCCCTCTGGAAACACCATATATTTT

D gene: .
J gene: TRBJ2-1
CDR3 length: 16
clone size: .
V gene: TRBV24-1
CDR3 protein: CATSEGTGLKDNEQFF
CDR3 DNA: TGTGCCACCAGTGAGGGAACGGGATTGAAGGACAATGAGCAGTTCTTC

D gene: TRBD1
J gene: TRBJ2-7
CDR3 length: 14
clone size: .
V gene: TRBV18
CDR3 protein: CASSETGGGYEQYF
CDR3 DNA: TGTGCCAGCTCAGAGACAGGGGGGGGTTACGAGCAGTACTTC

D gene: .
J gene: TRBJ1-1
CDR3 length: 13
clone size: .
V gene: TRBV12-5
CDR3 protein: CASGLVRDTEAFF
CDR3 DNA: TGTGCTAGTGGTTTGGTACGCGACACTGAAGCTTTCTTT

D gene: TRBD1
J gene: TRBJ1-1
CDR3 length: 18
clone size: .
V gene: TRBV10-3
CDR3 protein: CAISTRQGDYVRNTEAFF
CDR3 DNA: TGTGCCATCAGCACTCGACAGGGGGATTATGTGAGGAACACTGAAGCTTTCTTT

D gene: TRBD1
J gene: TRBJ1-2
CDR3 length: 14
clone size: .
V gene: TRBV10-3
CDR3 protein: CAISGWDSAYGYTF
CDR3 DNA: TGTGCCATCAGTGGTTGGGACAGTGCCTATGGCTACACCTTC

D gene: .
J gene: TRBJ1-1
CDR3 length: 16
clone size: .
V gene: TRBV4-3
CDR3 protein: CASSQLVRGGETEAFF
CDR3 DNA: TGCGCCAGCAGCCAACTAGTACGGGGGGGAGAGACTGAAGCTTTCTTT

D gene: TRBD1
J gene: TRBJ1-2
CDR3 length: 14
clone size: once
V gene: TRBV6-5
CDR3 protein: CASSLDRTGYGYTF
CDR3 DNA: TGTGCCAGCAGCCTAGACAGGACAGGTTATGGCTACACCTTC

D gene: TRBD2
J gene: TRBJ2-2
CDR3 length: 15
clone size: .
V gene: TRBV5-4
CDR3 protein: CASSLSGTNTGELFF
CDR3 DNA: TGTGCCAGCAGCTTGAGCGGGACGAACACCGGGGAGCTGTTTTTT

D gene: TRBD1
J gene: TRBJ2-7
CDR3 length: 15
clone size: .
V gene: TRBV28
CDR3 protein: CASTTDRGWSYEQYF
CDR3 DNA: TGTGCCAGCACCACAGACAGGGGGTGGTCCTACGAGCAGTACTTC

D gene: TRBD2
J gene: TRBJ2-3
CDR3 length: 14
clone size: .
V gene: TRBV6-5
CDR3 protein: CASSPTSDTDTQYF
CDR3 DNA: TGTGCCAGCAGTCCGACTAGCGACACAGATACGCAGTATTTT

D gene: TRBD1
J gene: TRBJ1-2
CDR3 length: 16
clone size: .
V gene: TRBV28
CDR3 protein: CASSLAPPGQGKGYTF
CDR3 DNA: TGTGCCAGCAGTCTCGCCCCCCCTGGACAGGGGAAGGGCTACACCTTC

D gene: TRBD1
J gene: TRBJ2-7
CDR3 length: 13
clone size: .
V gene: TRBV5-1
CDR3 protein: CASSLEGAFEQYF
CDR3 DNA: TGCGCCAGCAGCTTGGAGGGGGCCTTCGAGCAGTACTTC

D gene: .
J gene: TRBJ2-7
CDR3 length: 16
clone size: .
V gene: TRBV19
CDR3 protein: CASSRNGRGTAYEQYF
CDR3 DNA: TGTGCCAGTAGCCGGAATGGGCGGGGAACAGCCTACGAGCAGTACTTC

D gene: .
J gene: TRBJ2-2
CDR3 length: 13
clone size: .
V gene: TRBV2
CDR3 protein: CASDRTRDGELFF
CDR3 DNA: TGTGCCAGTGACAGGACTCGTGACGGGGAGCTGTTTTTT

D gene: TRBD1
J gene: TRBJ1-1
CDR3 length: 14
clone size: .
V gene: TRBV4-3
CDR3 protein: CASSSGTANTEAFF
CDR3 DNA: TGCGCCAGCAGCTCCGGGACAGCGAACACTGAAGCTTTCTTT

D gene: .
J gene: TRBJ1-2
CDR3 length: 15
clone size: .
V gene: TRBV6-6
CDR3 protein: CASSATQGGSYGYTF
CDR3 DNA: TGTGCCAGCAGCGCCACGCAGGGAGGGAGCTATGGCTACACCTTC

D gene: TRBD1
J gene: TRBJ2-1
CDR3 length: 20
clone size: .
V gene: TRBV29-1
CDR3 protein: CSFSYRDRGRAGRAANEQFF
CDR3 DNA: TGCAGCTTTTCTTACCGGGACAGGGGGCGAGCCGGGAGGGCCGCCAATGAGCAGTTCTTC

D gene: .
J gene: TRBJ2-3
CDR3 length: 20
clone size: .
V gene: TRBV21-1
CDR3 protein: CASSTRTGAALAGGPDTQYF
CDR3 DNA: TGTGCCAGCAGCACCCGGACAGGGGCTGCTCTAGCGGGAGGGCCGGATACGCAGTATTTT

D gene: .
J gene: TRBJ1-3
CDR3 length: 16
clone size: .
V gene: TRBV7-2
CDR3 protein: CASSLGGVYSGNTIYF
CDR3 DNA: TGTGCCAGCAGCTTAGGGGGGGTCTACTCTGGAAACACCATATATTTT

D gene: .
J gene: TRBJ1-1
CDR3 length: 12
clone size: .
V gene: TRBV11-2
CDR3 protein: CASSLHRTEAFF
CDR3 DNA: TGTGCCAGCAGCTTACATCGGACTGAAGCTTTCTTT

D gene: .
J gene: TRBJ2-3
CDR3 length: 14
clone size: .
V gene: TRBV14
CDR3 protein: CASSQYAGTDTQYF
CDR3 DNA: TGTGCCAGCAGCCAATACGCAGGCACAGATACGCAGTATTTT

D gene: .
J gene: TRBJ1-3
CDR3 length: 16
clone size: .
V gene: TRBV9
CDR3 protein: CASSVADAGARNTIYF
CDR3 DNA: TGTGCCAGCAGCGTAGCCGACGCGGGGGCTCGGAACACCATATATTTT